One and the same sample provided the 27 T cell receptor beta chains below, sequenced in a study of T cell responses to AZD1222 COVID-19 vaccine. Method: immunoSEQ multiplex PCR; TCRdb's copy keeps in-frame clones and lacks some. In the table there are fewer than 200,000 clones, around 90% of which are singletons. Sequencing was performed on peripheral blood, taken 28 days after the second dose of the MenACWY control vaccine. These TCRs come from an adult who received the MenACWY meningococcal vaccine as a control.

This chain joins TRBV7-8 and TRBJ2-7; D is uncertain. This CDR3 region has 14 residues. Germline loops: CDR1 SGHVS, CDR2 FQNEAQ. V was trimmed by 5 bases and J by 1 base, leaving 12 bases between them. The CDR3 loop reads CASSPRADSYEQYF. For the CDR3, the DNA is TGTGCCAGCAGCCCCCGGGCAGATTCCTACGAGCAGTACTTC.

J is TRBJ1-2 and V is TRBV6-2 or TRBV6-3; D not resolved. Germline loops: CDR1 MNHEY, CDR2 SVGEGT. The CDR3 has 14 residues. V lost 3 bases and J 1 base, leaving 9 bases between the germline ends. CDR3 amino acids: CASSYGRFNYGYTF. The CDR3 DNA is TGTGCCAGCAGTTATGGACGGTTTAACTATGGCTACACCTTC.

CDR3 DNA sequence: TGTGCCAGCAGCCAAGAACTAGCGGCTAATGAGCAGTTCTTC. This codes for CASSQELAANEQFF. The chain carries TRBV3-1 (or the pseudogene TRBV3-2) and TRBJ2-1, with 8 bases lining up with TRBD2. Germline V gene lookup returns CDR1 LGHDT and CDR2 YNNKEL (reference sequence). Unmatched junction bases numbered 2, after V lost 0 bases and J lost 7 bases. The CDR3 runs to 14 residues.

The V gene is TRBV28, the J gene TRBJ1-1, with D hard to call. This CDR3 comprises 15 residues. Trimming shortened V by 6 bases and J by 0 bases, and 14 bases separated the two germline ends. Germline CDR1 and CDR2: MDHEN and SYDVKM. In nucleotides, the CDR3 is TGTGCCAGCAGCTTAATCGCAGGAATGAACACTGAAGCTTTCTTT. Its translation is CASSLIAGMNTEAFF.

The chain couples TRBV27 to TRBJ2-1; 7 nucleotides align to TRBD1. V lost 11 bases and J lost 7; bases outside the gene matches: 14. CDR3 size: 14 residues. CDR1 and CDR2 (germline): MNHEY, SMNVEV (reference sequence). DNA of the CDR3: TGTGCCTCCACCAACCCACAGGGGCGGAATGAGCAGTTCTTC. Amino acid sequence: CASTNPQGRNEQFF.

For the CDR3, the DNA is TGTGCCAGCAGGATTACAGGGGACACTGAAGCTTTCTTT. Amino acids: CASRITGDTEAFF. The rearrangement links TRBV28 to TRBJ1-1, with 7 bases lining up with TRBD1. The CDR3 loop spans 13 amino acids. Germline V gives CDR1 MDHEN, CDR2 SYDVKM. V trimming: 6 bases; J trimming: 3 bases; junction bases outside the gene matches: 4.

The sample holds one count of this clone. The chain joins TRBV27 to TRBJ1-2; 10 bases are a match to TRBD1. This CDR3 spans 15 amino acids. Unmatched junction bases numbered 6, after V lost 0 bases and J lost 8 bases. In germline, CDR1 is MNHEY, CDR2 SMNVEV (reference sequence). Written as DNA, the CDR3 is TGTGCCAGCAGTTTATCGTTCGGGACAGGGGAAGGCTACACCTTC. Its translation: CASSLSFGTGEGYTF.

The chain joins TRBV7-6 to TRBJ2-1, with 10 bases aligning to TRBD1. V shed 6 bases and J 6 bases; nucleotides not matched to a gene: 8. CDR1 and CDR2 from the germline V gene are SGHVS and FNYEAQ. The CDR3 spans 15 residues. The CDR3: CASRLTGGHTNEQFF. The CDR3 nucleotides are TGTGCCAGCAGACTGACAGGGGGCCACACCAATGAGCAGTTCTTC.

A remark on this clone: At the DNA level, this CDR3 is encoded by other sequences in the same sample as well. This chain uses TRBV5-6 with TRBJ2-7; D not certain. The CDR3 is 13 residues long. Germline loops: CDR1 SGHDT, CDR2 YYEEEE. V lost 0 bases, J lost 1 base, and 5 bases lay in between. The CDR3 region is CASSLGRSYEQYF. The CDR3 bases are TGTGCCAGCAGCTTGGGCCGATCCTACGAGCAGTACTTC. Full variable domain (remainder filled in from reference TRBV5-6 and TRBJ2-7): DAGVTQSPTHLIKTRGQQVTLRCSPKSGHDTVSWYQQALGQGPQFIFQYYEEEERQRGNFPDRFSGHQFPNYSSELNVNALLLGDSALYLCASSLGRSYEQYFGPGTRLTVT.

The chain has TRBV11-3 and TRBJ2-7, with D perhaps matching TRBD1 or TRBD2 (5 bases each). V was pared by 3 bases and J by 0 bases, with 12 bases between. The CDR3 has 15 amino acids. CDR1 and CDR2 from the germline V gene are SGHNT and YENEEA. In DNA, the CDR3 is TGTGCCAGCAGCTTGGAAACCGGGACCTCCTACGAGCAGTACTTC. Translation gives CASSLETGTSYEQYF.

This clone was seen only once. The CDR3 DNA reads as TGTGCCAGCAGCTTAGGGAAGGAAAGGGAAAAACTGTTTTTT. Translating gives CASSLGKEREKLFF. This rearrangement joins TRBV7-9 to TRBJ1-4; D unclear. The germline V gene encodes CDR1 SEHNR and CDR2 FQNEAQ (reference sequence). This CDR3 contains 14 residues. V was cut by 1 base and J by 8 bases, with 11 bases left in between.

This chain connects TRBV28 to TRBJ2-5; tentative D call: TRBD1 (6 bases). This CDR3 contains 12 residues. CDR1 and CDR2 (germline): MDHEN, SYDVKM. V was cut by 7 bases and J by 6 bases, with 12 bases left in between. The CDR3 nucleotides are TGTGCCAGCAATACAGGGAAACAGACCCAGTACTTC. This encodes CASNTGKQTQYF.

V is TRBV29-1 and J is TRBJ1-1; 8 positions match TRBD1. The CDR3 covers 14 residues. V shed 5 bases and J 3 bases; nucleotides not matched to a gene: 8. Germline-derived CDR1 and CDR2 are SQVTM and ANQGSEA. The CDR3 spells CSVNRGGPDTEAFF. Here the CDR3 DNA reads TGCAGCGTTAACAGGGGGGGACCGGACACTGAAGCTTTCTTT.

This sequence joins TRBV18 and TRBJ1-1, with 10 bases that match TRBD1. Losses at the gene ends were 2 bases for V and 5 bases for J; bases not matched to a gene: 5. The CDR3 sequence is 15 residues long. Germline V lookup: CDR1 KGHSH, CDR2 LQKENI. CDR3 protein: CASSPGQGDNTEAFF. In DNA form, the CDR3 reads TGTGCCAGCTCACCAGGACAGGGGGACAATACTGAAGCTTTCTTT.

The CDR3 nucleotides read TGTGCCAGCTCACCTTCTGCCTTACTGACAGGCACTGAAGCTTTCTTT. This sequence encodes CASSPSALLTGTEAFF. The chain carries TRBV18 and TRBJ1-1, with D possibly matching TRBD1 (6 bases). CDR3 length: 16 amino acids. With 3 bases removed from V and 4 bases from J, the gap between germline ends came to 18 bases. CDR1 and CDR2 (germline): KGHSH, LQKENI.

V is TRBV19 and J is TRBJ2-1, with 7 bases that match TRBD2. The CDR3 has 17 residues. CDR1 LNHDA and CDR2 SQIVND come from the germline V gene (reference sequence). V was clipped by 11 bases and J by 2 bases; unmatched bases: 18. CDR3 coding DNA: TGTGCCCCTACCGAGAGGGGCGGGAGTATCCCCTACAATGAGCAGTTCTTC. As protein: CAPTERGGSIPYNEQFF. The variable domain in full, with the rest retrieved from reference TRBV19 and TRBJ2-1, is DGGITQSPKYLFRKEGQNVTLSCEQNLNHDAMYWYRQDPGQGLRLIYYSQIVNDFQKGDIAEGYSVSREKKESFPLTVTSAQKNPTAFYLCAPTERGGSIPYNEQFFGPGTRLTVL.

In its sample, this clone was seen once. In nucleotides, the CDR3 is TGTGCCAGCAGGCACGGGACTACCATCTATGAGCAGTACTTC. The encoded protein is CASRHGTTIYEQYF. The rearrangement links TRBV6-5 to TRBJ2-7; TRBD2 aligns across 7 bases. This CDR3 has 14 amino acids. Looked up from germline, CDR1 is MNHEY and CDR2 is SVGAGI. The V gene end was trimmed by 6 bases and the J gene end by 7 bases; junction bases not matched to a gene: 12.

The chain joins TRBV28 to TRBJ2-7; D unclear. This CDR3 is built from 13 residues. From germline, CDR1 is MDHEN and CDR2 SYDVKM. The V gene lost 3 bases and the J gene lost 7 bases, with 13 bases spanning the gap. CDR3 region: CASSLGSPGEQYF. CDR3 DNA sequence: TGTGCCAGCAGTTTGGGATCCCCTGGGGAGCAGTACTTC.

The J gene is TRBJ2-1, the V gene TRBV7-2, with 10 bases lining up with TRBD2. The germline V gene has CDR1 SGHTA and CDR2 FQGNSA. V trimming: 4 bases; J trimming: 4 bases; junction bases outside the gene matches: 13. CDR3 size: 18 residues. The CDR3 spells CASSYNLLAGRLYNEQFF. In DNA, the CDR3 is TGTGCCAGCAGCTACAACTTACTAGCGGGACGGCTATACAATGAGCAGTTCTTC. The full variable domain, rest sourced from reference TRBV7-2 and TRBJ2-1, is GAGVSQSPSNKVTEKGKDVELRCDPISGHTALYWYRQSLGQGLEFLIYFQGNSAPDKSGLPSDRFSAERTGGSVSTLTIQRTQQEDSAVYLCASSYNLLAGRLYNEQFFGPGTRLTVL.

A single count supports this clone. The chain carries TRBV5-1 and TRBJ2-7; weak D call: TRBD2 (5 bases). CDR1 and CDR2 (germline): SGHRS, YFSETQ. V lost 2 bases and J 4 bases, leaving 10 bases between the germline ends. The CDR3 is made up of 13 amino acids. The CDR3 nucleotides are TGCGCCAGCAGCTTCGAGCGGTTGTACGAGCAGTACTTC. This codes for CASSFERLYEQYF.

The chain joins TRBV6-5 to TRBJ1-2, with D uncertain. The CDR3 extends over 13 amino acids. The germline CDR1 and CDR2 sequences are MNHEY and SVGAGI. Trimming left V 6 bases short and J 1 base short, with 9 bases between. CDR3 region: CASSRTGNYGYTF. In DNA, the CDR3 is TGTGCCAGCAGCCGGACCGGTAACTATGGCTACACCTTC.

The chain recombines TRBV4-1 with TRBJ2-7; D call uncertain. The germline gives CDR1 MGHRA, CDR2 YSYEKL. The V end lost 6 bases, the J end lost 0 bases, and 15 bases lay between the germline ends. The CDR3 extends over 15 amino acids. The CDR3 DNA reads as TGCGCCAGCAGGCCCCGATGGGAACCCTCCTACGAGCAGTACTTC. Protein: CASRPRWEPSYEQYF.

This clone was detected once. V gene TRBV9 combines with J gene TRBJ1-1; D ambiguous. Between the trimmed V and J ends, which lost 0 bases and 6 bases, there was a span of 9 bases. CDR3 length: 13 residues. CDR1 and CDR2 from the germline V gene are SGDLS and YYNGEE. In nucleotides, the CDR3 is TGTGCCAGCAGCGTAGTTACATCCCCTGAAGCTTTCTTT. Its translation is CASSVVTSPEAFF.

V is TRBV2 and J is TRBJ1-1, with D tentatively TRBD1 (5 bases). The CDR3 is 16 residues long. Germline assignment: CDR1 SNHLY and CDR2 FYNNEI. The V end was cut by 5 bases, the J end by 2 bases, with 18 bases between. CDR3 coding DNA: TGTGCCAGCAGTCAACACCGACAGTTAGCAAACACTGAAGCTTTCTTT. This gives the protein CASSQHRQLANTEAFF. Filled out from reference TRBV2 and TRBJ1-1, the complete variable domain reads EPEVTQTPSHQVTQMGQEVILRCVPISNHLYFYWYRQILGQKVEFLVSFYNNEISEKSEIFDDQFSVERPDGSNFTLKIRSTKLEDSAMYFCASSQHRQLANTEAFFGQGTRLTVV.

V gene TRBV19 combines with J gene TRBJ2-2; weak D call: TRBD2 (6 bases). The CDR3 extends over 16 amino acids. V was pared by 2 bases and J by 8 bases, with 18 bases between. In germline, CDR1 is LNHDA, CDR2 SQIVND (reference sequence). The CDR3 region has the DNA TGTGCCAGTAGTATATCGGCCCTACCGGCGGGGGGGGAGCTGTTTTTT. This sequence encodes CASSISALPAGGELFF.

The V and J genes are TRBV9 and TRBJ2-7, with 14 bases aligning to TRBD2. The CDR3 loop spans 16 amino acids. Germline trimming cut 3 bases from V and 3 bases from J; bases unmatched to any gene: 5. Germline CDR1 SGDLS, CDR2 YYNGEE. The DNA for the CDR3 is TGTGCCAGCAGCGAGGGGACTAGCGGGAGTCTCTACGAGCAGTACTTC. It translates to CASSEGTSGSLYEQYF. Full variable domain (rest looked up from reference TRBV9 and TRBJ2-7): DSGVTQTPKHLITATGQRVTLRCSPRSGDLSVYWYQQSLDQGLQFLIQYYNGEERAKGNILERFSAQQFPDLHSELNLSSLELGDSALYFCASSEGTSGSLYEQYFGPGTRLTVT.

The gene calls are TRBV7-3 and TRBJ2-2, with TRBD1 matching 7 bases. The germline CDR1 and CDR2 sequences are SGHTA and FQGTGA. This CDR3 has 14 amino acids. V shed 4 bases and J 6 bases; nucleotides not matched to a gene: 5. This CDR3 is CASSSLGQAGELFF. Written as DNA, the CDR3 is TGTGCCAGCAGCTCCCTCGGACAGGCCGGGGAGCTGTTTTTT. The whole variable domain, filled in from reference TRBV7-3 and TRBJ2-2, reads GAGVSQTPSNKVTEKGKYVELRCDPISGHTALYWYRQSLGQGPEFLIYFQGTGAADDSGLPNDRFFAVRPEGSVSTLKIQRTERGDSAVYLCASSSLGQAGELFFGEGSRLTVL.